Each of the 7 T cell receptor beta chains below was sequenced from the same sample in a study of T-cell memory formation after mild COVID-19. TCRdb called the 5' RACE reads again in MiXCR, with one record for every CDR3 protein. The sample includes fewer than 700,000 distinct CDR3 sequences, 20% to 25% seen only once; the top ten take approximately 8.4%. Sequenced material: PBMCs or a T cell subset sorted from them (not recorded which). These receptors came from an adult woman who had mild COVID-19 (a few samples of this study predate the infection). Cell type and time point are not known.

J is TRBJ1-5 and V is TRBV7-8; 11 nucleotides line up with TRBD1. The J segment lost 3 bases and the V segment lost 4 bases, leaving 11 bases of the junction unmatched. In germline, CDR1 is SGHVS, CDR2 FQNEAQ. The CDR3 sequence is 18 residues long. CDR3 residues: CASSSRGTGGSLNQPQHF. The DNA of the CDR3 is TGTGCCAGCAGCTCGAGAGGGACAGGGGGGAGCCTCAATCAGCCCCAGCATTTT.

This clonotype was recorded a few times. The genes are TRBV7-3 and TRBJ2-4; unclear D gene. Germline V CDR1 and CDR2: SGHTA, FQGTGA. V was trimmed by 1 base and J by 8 bases, leaving 6 bases between them. This CDR3 region has 12 residues. This chain's CDR3 is CASSLRGDIQYF. The CDR3 DNA reads as TGTGCCAGCAGCTTAAGGGGTGACATTCAGTACTTC.

The chain joins TRBV5-4 to TRBJ2-3; 7 bases are a match to TRBD2. V shed 5 bases and J 2 bases; nucleotides not matched to a gene: 17. The CDR3 totals 18 residues. In germline, CDR1 is SGHNT, CDR2 YYREEE (reference sequence). The CDR3 DNA follows: TGTGCCAGCAGTAGGTCCGGGGCGGCGGGAGCCGACACAGATACGCAGTATTTT. As protein: CASSRSGAAGADTDTQYF.

This clonotype came up a few times. The V gene is TRBV9, the J gene TRBJ1-4, with 7 bases that match TRBD1. CDR1 is SGDLS and CDR2 is YYNGEE in the germline V gene. There are 13 residues in the CDR3. Unmatched junction bases numbered 4, after V lost 4 bases and J lost 7 bases. CDR3 protein: CASSRGQAEKLFF. The CDR3 coding sequence is TGTGCCAGCAGCCGCGGACAGGCTGAAAAACTGTTTTTT.

This clonotype was seen a handful of times. The V and J genes are TRBV9 and TRBJ2-5; 10 bases fit TRBD1. J lost 5 bases, V lost 3 bases, and 13 bases had no gene match. This CDR3 spans 17 amino acids. Germline values: CDR1 SGDLS, CDR2 YYNGEE. In DNA form, the CDR3 reads TGTGCCAGCAGCGCCGCGCCGGGACAGGGGTGGGAGGAGACCCAGTACTTC. Translation: CASSAAPGQGWEETQYF. Together with reference TRBV9 and TRBJ2-5, the CDR3 gives the full variable domain: DSGVTQTPKHLITATGQRVTLRCSPRSGDLSVYWYQQSLDQGLQFLIQYYNGEERAKGNILERFSAQQFPDLHSELNLSSLELGDSALYFCASSAAPGQGWEETQYFGPGTRLLVL.

This clonotype has more than one count but fewer than ten. V is TRBV7-8 and J is TRBJ2-2, with a weak D call TRBD2 (6 bases). The length of the CDR3 is 16 residues. V dropped 2 bases and J dropped 3 bases, with 13 bases sitting between them. From germline, CDR1 is SGHVS and CDR2 FQNEAQ. CDR3 bases: TGTGCCAGCAGCTTAAGGAGGGGCAGGGACACCGGGGAGCTGTTTTTT. It translates to CASSLRRGRDTGELFF.

V usage is TRBV7-9 and J usage is TRBJ2-1, with 7 bases fitting TRBD2. Germline V gene data show CDR1 as SEHNR and CDR2 as FQNEAQ (reference sequence). Germline trimming cut 4 bases from V and 8 bases from J; bases unmatched to any gene: 11. The CDR3 runs to 15 residues. The CDR3 region has the DNA TGTGCCAGCAGCTCGGGACCGGGGACTACATATGAGCAGTTCTTC. It yields the protein CASSSGPGTTYEQFF.